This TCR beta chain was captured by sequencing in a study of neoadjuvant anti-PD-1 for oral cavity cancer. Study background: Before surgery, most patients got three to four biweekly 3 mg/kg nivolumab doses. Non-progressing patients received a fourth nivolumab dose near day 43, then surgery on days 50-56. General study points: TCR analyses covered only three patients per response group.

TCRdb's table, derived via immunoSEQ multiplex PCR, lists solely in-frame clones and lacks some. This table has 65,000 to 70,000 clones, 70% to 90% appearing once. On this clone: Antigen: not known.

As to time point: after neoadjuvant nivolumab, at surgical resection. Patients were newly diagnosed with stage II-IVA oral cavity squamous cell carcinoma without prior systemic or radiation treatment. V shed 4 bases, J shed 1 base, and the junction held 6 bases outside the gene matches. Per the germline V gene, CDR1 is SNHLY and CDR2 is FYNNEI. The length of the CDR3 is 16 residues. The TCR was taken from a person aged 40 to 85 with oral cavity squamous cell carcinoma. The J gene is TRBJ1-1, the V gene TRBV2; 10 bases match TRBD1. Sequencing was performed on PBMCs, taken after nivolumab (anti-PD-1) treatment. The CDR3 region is CASSAGTGAWNTEAFF. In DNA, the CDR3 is TGTGCCAGCAGTGCCGGGACAGGGGCATGGAACACTGAAGCTTTCTTT.